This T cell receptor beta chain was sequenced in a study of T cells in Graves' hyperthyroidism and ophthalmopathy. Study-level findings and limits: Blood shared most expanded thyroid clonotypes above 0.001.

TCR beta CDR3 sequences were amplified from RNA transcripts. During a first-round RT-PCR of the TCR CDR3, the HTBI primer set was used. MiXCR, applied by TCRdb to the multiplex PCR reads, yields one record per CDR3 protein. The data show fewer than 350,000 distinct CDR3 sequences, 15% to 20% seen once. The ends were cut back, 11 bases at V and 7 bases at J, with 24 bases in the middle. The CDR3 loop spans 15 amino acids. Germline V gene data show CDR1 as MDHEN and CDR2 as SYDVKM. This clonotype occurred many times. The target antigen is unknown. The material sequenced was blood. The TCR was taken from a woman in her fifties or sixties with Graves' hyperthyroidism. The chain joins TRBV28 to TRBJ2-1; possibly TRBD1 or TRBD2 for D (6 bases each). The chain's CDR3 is CASFYDGGSRNEQFF. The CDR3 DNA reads TGTGCCTCCTTCTATGACGGGGGCTCAAGGAATGAGCAGTTCTTC.